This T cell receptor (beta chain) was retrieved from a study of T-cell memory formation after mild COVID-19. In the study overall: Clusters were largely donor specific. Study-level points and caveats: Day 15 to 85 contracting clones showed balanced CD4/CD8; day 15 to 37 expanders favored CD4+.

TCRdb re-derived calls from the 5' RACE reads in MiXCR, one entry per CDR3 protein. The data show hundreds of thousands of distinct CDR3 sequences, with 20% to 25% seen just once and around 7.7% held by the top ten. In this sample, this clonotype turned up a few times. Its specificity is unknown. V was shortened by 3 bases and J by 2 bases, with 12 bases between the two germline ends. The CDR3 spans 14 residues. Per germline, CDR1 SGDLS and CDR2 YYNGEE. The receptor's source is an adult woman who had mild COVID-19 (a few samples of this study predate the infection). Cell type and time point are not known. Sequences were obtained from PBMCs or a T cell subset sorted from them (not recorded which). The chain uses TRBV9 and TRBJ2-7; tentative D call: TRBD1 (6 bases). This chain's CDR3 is CASSERDTTYEQYF. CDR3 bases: TGTGCCAGCAGCGAAAGGGACACTACCTACGAGCAGTACTTC.